Following are 27 T cell receptor beta chains from one sample sequenced in a study of cytomegalovirus exposure and HLA in healthy donors. Researchers ran the PCR with 60 Vbeta and 13 Jbeta primers. Sequenced by immunoSEQ multiplex PCR; TCRdb stores in-frame clones only, minus some. The sample holds about 150,000 clones, over 70% seen once. What was sequenced was PBMCs. These receptors were obtained from a man under 40 in good health and CMV-seropositive.

The V call is TRBV27, the J call TRBJ2-3; 11 nucleotides match TRBD2. With 4 bases clipped from V and 2 bases from J, the junction kept 5 bases outside the gene matches. This CDR3 comprises 16 residues. Germline V gene data show CDR1 as MNHEY and CDR2 as SMNVEV (reference sequence). CDR3 residues: CASSSLAGANTDTQYF. CDR3 DNA sequence: TGTGCCAGCAGTTCACTAGCGGGGGCCAACACAGATACGCAGTATTTT.

A single count supports this clone. V is TRBV7-2 and J is TRBJ2-2; D is unresolved. Germline loops: CDR1 SGHTA, CDR2 FQGNSA. The CDR3 contains 16 residues. V lost 1 base to trimming and J lost 7 bases, with 16 bases between them. The DNA for the CDR3 is TGTGCCAGCAGCTTAGTGGGCAGTCCGGTTGGCGGGGAGCTGTTTTTT. This encodes CASSLVGSPVGGELFF.

V is TRBV7-9 and J is TRBJ2-3; TRBD2 agrees at 11 bases. CDR3 length: 18 residues. J gave up 2 bases and V 5 bases, and 12 bases lay outside the gene matches. CDR1 is SEHNR and CDR2 is FQNEAQ in the germline V gene (reference sequence). In DNA, the CDR3 is TGTGCCAGCAGCAAGGGACTAGCGGCTGGGGGTTCCACAGATACGCAGTATTTT. This sequence encodes CASSKGLAAGGSTDTQYF.

In regard to this clone: A junction end diverges from the germline sequence, so it may reflect a read error. The gene calls are TRBV6-1 and TRBJ1-1; no definite D call. The CDR3 is 13 residues long. Germline V CDR1 and CDR2: MNHNS, SASEGT. The CDR3 here is CASTLTYNSEAFF. CDR3 nucleotides: TGTGCCAGCACTCTGACATACAACAGTGAAGCTTTCTTT.

This chain uses TRBV5-1 with TRBJ2-7; D possibly corresponds to TRBD1 (6 bases). The CDR3 loop spans 14 amino acids. Germline V gene lookup returns CDR1 SGHRS and CDR2 YFSETQ. Between the trimmed V and J ends, which lost 3 bases and 3 bases, there was a span of 13 bases. The CDR3 bases are TGCGCCAGCAGCTCCGGGACATTAAACTACGAGCAGTACTTC. Residues: CASSSGTLNYEQYF.

The rearrangement joins TRBV28 to TRBJ2-3; TRBD2 aligns across 10 bases. This CDR3 is 16 amino acids long. Germline CDR1 is MDHEN and CDR2 is SYDVKM. The junction had 10 bases not matched to a gene; V was cut back by 5 bases and J by 5 bases. CDR3 protein: CASSPRGTSGKDTQYF. The CDR3, as DNA: TGTGCCAGCAGTCCTCGGGGTACTAGCGGGAAAGATACGCAGTATTTT.

The V and J genes are TRBV27 and TRBJ2-7; the D is unclear. Per the germline V gene, CDR1 is MNHEY and CDR2 is SMNVEV (reference sequence). V lost 8 bases, J lost 2 bases, and 4 bases lay in between. CDR3 length equals 10 residues. The CDR3 loop is CASRPYEQYF. The CDR3 region has the DNA TGTGCCAGCCGTCCCTACGAGCAGTACTTC.

The rearrangement joins TRBV7-2 to TRBJ2-5; TRBD1 matches 8 bases. Germline V CDR1 and CDR2: SGHTA, FQGNSA. V lost 4 bases to trimming and J lost 5 bases; unmatched junction nucleotides: 15. This CDR3 has 17 amino acids. The DNA for the CDR3 is TGTGCCAGCAGCTCGACACAGCTACAGGGGGTCCGGGAGACCCAGTACTTC. Its protein product is CASSSTQLQGVRETQYF.

The V call is TRBV6-5, the J call TRBJ1-2, with 9 bases identical to TRBD1. Germline-derived CDR1 and CDR2 are MNHEY and SVGAGI. V gave up 7 bases and J gave up 2 bases; unmatched junction bases: 2. CDR3 length: 13 residues. The DNA for the CDR3 is TGTGCCAGCACCGACAGGGGGAACTATGGCTACACCTTC. It is translated as CASTDRGNYGYTF.

CDR3 sequence (DNA): TGTGCCAGTAGTGGGGGGGACTCCCTATCCTACAATGAGCAGTTCTTC. Protein: CASSGGDSLSYNEQFF. The chain couples TRBV19 to TRBJ2-1; 7 bases match TRBD2. Germline trimming cut 5 bases from V and 1 base from J; bases unmatched to any gene: 8. The V gene's germline CDR1 is LNHDA and CDR2 SQIVND (reference sequence). There are 16 residues in the CDR3.

This chain links TRBV4-1 with TRBJ2-7; D not resolved. There are 14 residues in the CDR3. V gave up 1 base and J gave up 0 bases, with 7 bases separating them. Germline V gene lookup returns CDR1 MGHRA and CDR2 YSYEKL. CDR3 bases: TGCGCCAGCAGCCAAGCATCGGTCTCCTACGAGCAGTACTTC. It yields the protein CASSQASVSYEQYF.

About this clone itself: At the DNA level, this CDR3 is encoded by other sequences in the same sample as well. This chain links TRBV6-5 with TRBJ1-2; D is unclear. CDR3 size: 13 residues. Germline V gene lookup returns CDR1 MNHEY and CDR2 SVGAGI. The V and J ends lost 2 bases and 1 base respectively, with 5 bases between them. This chain's CDR3 is CASSYEGNYGYTF. The DNA for the CDR3 is TGTGCCAGCAGTTACGAGGGTAACTATGGCTACACCTTC.

J is TRBJ2-4 and V is TRBV27, with D tentatively TRBD1 (5 bases). The V end was cut by 4 bases, the J end by 1 base, with 8 bases between. The CDR3 sequence is 14 residues long. From germline, CDR1 is MNHEY and CDR2 SMNVEV (reference sequence). As DNA, the CDR3 is TGTGCCAGCAGTTCAGCAGGGGCCAAAAACATTCAGTACTTC. Amino acids: CASSSAGAKNIQYF.

This clone was seen just once. The V call is TRBV4-1, the J call TRBJ2-7; D remains unclear. Per the germline V gene, CDR1 is MGHRA and CDR2 is YSYEKL. Trimming took 0 bases from V and 3 from J, leaving 3 bases between them. CDR3 length equals 12 residues. The CDR3 bases are TGCGCCAGCAGCCAAGACGGCTACGAGCAGTACTTC. It specifies CASSQDGYEQYF.

The chain combines TRBV23-1 with TRBJ1-1, with D perhaps TRBD1 (5 bases). TRBV23-1 is noted as an ORF with a role that remains uncertain. The V end was cut by 1 base, the J end by 6 bases, with 24 bases between. This CDR3 has 18 amino acids. The CDR3 DNA follows: TGCGCCAGCAGTCAATACGTGGACACCCCGTTCCAGTTCCCTGAAGCTTTCTTT. Its protein product is CASSQYVDTPFQFPEAFF.

The chain joins TRBV28 to TRBJ2-7, with D hard to call. Germline V gene sequence: CDR1 MDHEN, CDR2 SYDVKM. Trimming took off 6 bases at V and 3 bases at J, with 6 bases between the two ends. The length of the CDR3 is 11 residues. The CDR3 spells CASRQNYEQYF. As DNA, the CDR3 is TGTGCCAGCAGACAGAACTACGAGCAGTACTTC.

This sequence joins TRBV28 and TRBJ1-2; unclear D gene. The ends were cut back, 5 bases at V and 1 base at J, with 17 bases in the middle. Germline V CDR1 and CDR2: MDHEN, SYDVKM. This CDR3 is 16 amino acids long. For the CDR3, the DNA is TGTGCCAGCAGTCCGAGCCGGGTCGATCTTAACTATGGCTACACCTTC. Its translation: CASSPSRVDLNYGYTF.

The CDR3 loop reads CATSDQGGEKLFF. The CDR3 DNA sequence: TGTGCCACCAGCGATCAGGGAGGGGAAAAACTGTTTTTT. This chain joins TRBV15 and TRBJ1-4, with D perhaps matching TRBD1 (5 bases). CDR3 length: 13 amino acids. Between the trimmed V and J ends, which lost 5 bases and 8 bases, there was a span of 12 bases. In germline, CDR1 is LNHNV, CDR2 YYDKDF (reference sequence). The variable domain in full, completed from reference TRBV15 and TRBJ1-4, reads DAMVIQNPRYQVTQFGKPVTLSCSQTLNHNVMYWYQQKSSQAPKLLFHYYDKDFNNEADTPDNFQSRRPNTSFCFLDIRSPGLGDTAMYLCATSDQGGEKLFFGSGTQLSVL.

This chain links TRBV19 with TRBJ2-3; maybe TRBD2 (5 bases). The length of the CDR3 is 15 residues. Germline CDR1 reads LNHDA; CDR2 reads SQIVND (reference sequence). V was trimmed by 3 bases and J by 0 bases, leaving 10 bases between them. The DNA of the CDR3 is TGTGCCAGTAGTATTAGCGCGAGTAGCACAGATACGCAGTATTTT. Its translation is CASSISASSTDTQYF.

Only one count was recorded for this clone. The chain carries TRBV4-1 and TRBJ2-3; 8 nucleotides align to TRBD1. Trimming took 0 bases from V and 10 from J; bases not matched to a gene: 6. The CDR3 covers 14 residues. Germline V CDR1 and CDR2: MGHRA, YSYEKL. In DNA form, the CDR3 reads TGCGCCAGCAGCCAAGATCGGACAGGGTATCCGCAGTATTTT. Its translation: CASSQDRTGYPQYF.

Written as DNA, the CDR3 is TGTGCCAGCAGAGCGTTCTCCCTTCAGTGGTTCTTC. Translated, it gives CASRAFSLQWFF. The rearrangement uses TRBV27 and TRBJ2-1; D gene uncertain. The CDR3 length is 12 residues. CDR1 is MNHEY, CDR2 SMNVEV, per germline (reference sequence). Trimming left V 6 bases short and J 15 bases short, with 18 bases between.

The chain combines TRBV5-1 with TRBJ2-5; a weak D match, TRBD1 (6 bases). Germline assignment: CDR1 SGHRS and CDR2 YFSETQ. Between the trimmed V and J ends, which lost 3 bases and 5 bases, there was a span of 14 bases. The CDR3 is 14 residues long. The DNA of the CDR3 is TGCGCCAGCAGCTCGCTTACAGGGACGGAGACCCAGTACTTC. It is translated as CASSSLTGTETQYF.

The chain joins TRBV30 to TRBJ2-7; 9 nucleotides line up with TRBD1. Trimming took 3 bases from V and 5 from J; bases not matched to a gene: 5. The V gene's germline CDR1 is GTSNPN and CDR2 SVGIG (reference sequence). CDR3 length equals 13 residues. The CDR3 loop reads CAWSGDRANEQYF. CDR3 nucleotides: TGTGCCTGGAGCGGGGACAGGGCCAACGAGCAGTACTTC.

This chain joins TRBV15 and TRBJ2-1; 12 bases line up with TRBD2. The length of the CDR3 is 15 residues. CDR1 and CDR2 from the germline V gene are LNHNV and YYDKDF (reference sequence). V shed 0 bases and J 13 bases; nucleotides not matched to a gene: 7. CDR3 protein: CATSRDWASGGAQFF. CDR3 coding DNA: TGTGCCACCAGCAGAGACTGGGCTAGCGGGGGGGCACAGTTCTTC.

J is TRBJ2-3 and V is TRBV2; D gene unclear. The CDR3 extends over 14 amino acids. With 5 bases removed from V and 2 bases from J, the gap between germline ends came to 11 bases. Germline V gene data show CDR1 as SNHLY and CDR2 as FYNNEI. The CDR3 DNA is TGTGCCAGCAGTATGACCGAGGACACAGATACGCAGTATTTT. Translated: CASSMTEDTDTQYF.

The chain employs TRBV29-1 and TRBJ2-3, with D possibly being TRBD2 (6 bases). V lost 7 bases and J 0 bases, leaving 14 bases between the germline ends. This CDR3 is built from 14 residues. CDR1 SQVTM and CDR2 ANQGSEA come from the germline V gene. The CDR3 sequence: CSAGGVTSTDTQYF. The CDR3 DNA reads TGCAGCGCCGGAGGGGTGACTAGCACAGATACGCAGTATTTT.

The genes are TRBV5-1 and TRBJ2-7; D ambiguous. This CDR3 contains 13 residues. The germline gives CDR1 SGHRS, CDR2 YFSETQ. Trimming took off 0 bases at V and 3 bases at J, with 7 bases between the two ends. Written as DNA, the CDR3 is TGCGCCAGCAGCTTGGGTCTCGGCTACGAGCAGTACTTC. Amino acids: CASSLGLGYEQYF.